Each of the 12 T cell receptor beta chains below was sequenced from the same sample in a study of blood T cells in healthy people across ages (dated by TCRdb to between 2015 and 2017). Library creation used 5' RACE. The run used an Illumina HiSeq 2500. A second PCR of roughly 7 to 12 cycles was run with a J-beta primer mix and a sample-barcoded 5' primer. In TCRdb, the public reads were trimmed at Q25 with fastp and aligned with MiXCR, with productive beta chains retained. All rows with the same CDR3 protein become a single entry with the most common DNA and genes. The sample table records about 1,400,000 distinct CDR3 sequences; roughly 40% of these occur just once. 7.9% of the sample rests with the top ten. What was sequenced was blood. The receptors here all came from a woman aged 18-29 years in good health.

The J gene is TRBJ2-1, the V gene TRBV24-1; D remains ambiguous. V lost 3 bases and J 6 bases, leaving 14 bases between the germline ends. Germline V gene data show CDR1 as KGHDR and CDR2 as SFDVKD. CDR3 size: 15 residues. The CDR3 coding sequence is TGTGCCACCAGTGATGGGCTAGGCGTGCCCAATGAGCAGTTCTTC. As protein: CATSDGLGVPNEQFF.

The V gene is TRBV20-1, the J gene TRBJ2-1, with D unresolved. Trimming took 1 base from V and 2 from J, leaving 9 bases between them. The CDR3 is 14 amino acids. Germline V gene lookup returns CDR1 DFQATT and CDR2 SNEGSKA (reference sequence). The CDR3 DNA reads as TGCAGTGCTAGAGCTAGATTCGCCTACAATGAGCAGTTCTTC. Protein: CSARARFAYNEQFF.

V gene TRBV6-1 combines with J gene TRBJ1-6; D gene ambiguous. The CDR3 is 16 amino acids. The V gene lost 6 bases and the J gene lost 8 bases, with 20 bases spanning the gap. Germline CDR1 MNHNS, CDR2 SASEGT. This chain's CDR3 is CASRDPLSGYDSPLHF. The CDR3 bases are TGTGCCAGCAGAGACCCTCTTTCGGGATATGATTCACCCCTCCACTTT.

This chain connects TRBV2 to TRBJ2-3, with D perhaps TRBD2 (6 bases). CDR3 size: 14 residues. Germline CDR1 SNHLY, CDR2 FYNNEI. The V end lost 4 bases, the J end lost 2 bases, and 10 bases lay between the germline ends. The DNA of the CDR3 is TGTGCCAGCAGTGGGGAGCGGGCCACAGATACGCAGTATTTT. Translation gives CASSGERATDTQYF.

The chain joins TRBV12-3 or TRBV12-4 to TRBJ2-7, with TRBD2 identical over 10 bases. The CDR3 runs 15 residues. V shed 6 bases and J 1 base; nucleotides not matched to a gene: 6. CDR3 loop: CASSRELAGSYEQYF. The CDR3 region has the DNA TGTGCCAGCAGCCGGGAACTAGCGGGGTCCTACGAGCAGTACTTC.

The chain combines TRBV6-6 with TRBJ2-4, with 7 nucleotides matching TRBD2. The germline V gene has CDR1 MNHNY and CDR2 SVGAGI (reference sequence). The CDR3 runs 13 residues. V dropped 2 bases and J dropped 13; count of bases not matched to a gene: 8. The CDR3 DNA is TGTGCCAGCAGTTACGCGGCCGCGGGGGAGCAGTACTTC. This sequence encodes CASSYAAAGEQYF.

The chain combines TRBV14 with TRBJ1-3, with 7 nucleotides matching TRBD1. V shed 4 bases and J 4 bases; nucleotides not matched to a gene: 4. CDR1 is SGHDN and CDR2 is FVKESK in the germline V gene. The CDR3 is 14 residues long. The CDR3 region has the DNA TGTGCCAGCAGCCGCTGGACAGGCGGAAACACCATATATTTT. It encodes CASSRWTGGNTIYF.

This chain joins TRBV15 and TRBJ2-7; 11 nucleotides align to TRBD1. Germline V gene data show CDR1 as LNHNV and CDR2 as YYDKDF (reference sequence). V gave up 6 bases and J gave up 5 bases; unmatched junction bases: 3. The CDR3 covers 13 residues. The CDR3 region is CATRRTGGHEQYF. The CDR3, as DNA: TGTGCCACCAGGAGGACAGGGGGCCACGAGCAGTACTTC.

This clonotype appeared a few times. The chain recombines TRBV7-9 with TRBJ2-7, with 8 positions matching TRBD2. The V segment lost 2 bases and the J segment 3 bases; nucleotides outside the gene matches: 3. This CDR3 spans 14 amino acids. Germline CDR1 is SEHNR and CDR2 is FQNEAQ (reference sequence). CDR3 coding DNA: TGTGCCAGCAGCTTACTTAGCGGGAACTACGAGCAGTACTTC. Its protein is CASSLLSGNYEQYF.

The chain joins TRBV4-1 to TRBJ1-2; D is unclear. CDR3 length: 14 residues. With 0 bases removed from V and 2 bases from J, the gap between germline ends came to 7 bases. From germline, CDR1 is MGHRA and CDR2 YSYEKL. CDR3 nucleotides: TGCGCCAGCAGCCAAGATTGGGTAAACTATGGCTACACCTTC. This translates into CASSQDWVNYGYTF.

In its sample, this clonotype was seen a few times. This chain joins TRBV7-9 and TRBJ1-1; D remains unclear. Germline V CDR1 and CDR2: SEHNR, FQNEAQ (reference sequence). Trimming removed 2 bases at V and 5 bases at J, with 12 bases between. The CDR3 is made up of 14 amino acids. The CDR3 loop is CASSLREVQTEAFF. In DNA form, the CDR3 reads TGTGCCAGCAGCTTAAGGGAGGTGCAGACTGAAGCTTTCTTT.

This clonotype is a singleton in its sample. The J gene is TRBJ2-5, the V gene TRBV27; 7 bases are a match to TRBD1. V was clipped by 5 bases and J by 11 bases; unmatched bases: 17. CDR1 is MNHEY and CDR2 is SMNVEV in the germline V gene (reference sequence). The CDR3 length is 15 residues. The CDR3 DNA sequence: TGTGCCAGCAGTCCCGACTCCCACAGGGGCAATGAGCAGTACTTC. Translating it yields CASSPDSHRGNEQYF.